The clone carrying this T cell receptor beta chain was seen a few times. Its antigen is as yet unknown. From germline, CDR1 is LGHDT and CDR2 YNNKEL (reference sequence). The CDR3 spans 14 residues. V gave up 1 base and J gave up 4 bases, with 9 bases separating them. The entry originates in a study of T-cell memory formation after mild COVID-19. Notes on the study in general: Pre-infection memory already had some responding clones, implying cross-reactive memory joined. Clones contracting across day 15 to 85 had a balanced CD4/CD8 profile; later expanding clones leaned CD4+. Researchers report contracting CD4+ clones mostly in CM and EM, with CD8+ clones in EMRA.

5'RACE primed at constant segments yielded TCR alpha and TCR beta cDNA libraries bearing sample barcodes and UMIs. From the 5' RACE reads, TCRdb called clonotypes with MiXCR, one entry per CDR3 protein. The sample lists 470,000 or so distinct CDR3 sequences, 18% occurring once. The sample taken for sequencing was PBMCs or a T cell subset sorted from them (not recorded which). V and J are TRBV3-1 and TRBJ2-3; D ambiguous. The sequence derives from an adult woman who had mild COVID-19 (a few samples of this study predate the infection). Cell type and time point are not known. CDR3 residues: CASSQVGKADTQYF. CDR3 DNA sequence: TGTGCCAGCAGCCAAGTAGGAAAGGCAGATACGCAGTATTTT.